These 27 T cell receptor beta chains were sequenced from one sample in a study of T cells expressing NK-cell markers. TCRdb re-called the 5' RACE reads, yielding one record per CDR3 amino acid sequence without DNA. The table for this sample gives 150,000 or so distinct CDR3 sequences. Sequencing was performed on blood T cells: a sorted CD56 or NKG2C T cell subset, CD4+ or CD8+ T cells, or bulk PBMC T cells (not recorded which). These receptors originate from a woman aged 50 to 65 in good health.

This chain connects TRBV10-3 to TRBJ2-2; no DNA is available, so the TRBD1 call from TCRdb remains unchecked. The CDR3 runs 12 residues. CDR1 ENHRY and CDR2 SYGVKD come from the germline V gene. CDR3 sequence reads: CAITPGPGELFF.

The chain employs TRBV28 and TRBJ2-5; absent DNA, TCRdb's TRBD1 call cannot be checked. The CDR3 is made up of 16 amino acids. Germline V gene sequence: CDR1 MDHEN, CDR2 SYDVKM. CDR3 sequence: CASSSLDRGDQETQYF.

The rearrangement uses TRBV29-1 and TRBJ2-1; TCRdb designates TRBD1, a call that cannot be tested without DNA. From germline, CDR1 is SQVTM and CDR2 ANQGSEA. This CDR3 has 12 amino acids. The CDR3 sequence: CSAGTGLNEQFF.

The chain combines TRBV6-5 with TRBJ1-2; TCRdb gives TRBD1 as the D gene, but with no DNA this cannot be confirmed. The CDR3 has 13 residues. Germline V lookup: CDR1 MNHEY, CDR2 SVGAGI. The CDR3 is CASSLGQVEPYTF.

The genes are TRBV4-1 and TRBJ2-2; as DNA is missing, the TRBD1 call by TCRdb cannot be tested. CDR1 is MGHRA and CDR2 is YSYEKL in the germline V gene. The CDR3 consists of 17 residues. CDR3 amino acids: CASSQAPLASPTGELFF.

J is TRBJ2-2 and V is TRBV14. The CDR3 consists of 12 residues. Germline V CDR1 and CDR2: SGHDN, FVKESK. The chain's CDR3 is CASSQTTGELFF.

The rearrangement links TRBV25-1 to TRBJ2-5. Germline V CDR1 and CDR2: MGHDK, SYGVNS. CDR3 length: 16 residues. The CDR3 protein is CASSEGFGGNQETQYF.

The chain carries TRBV7-9 and TRBJ1-1; TCRdb designates TRBD1, a call that cannot be tested without DNA. Germline loops: CDR1 SEHNR, CDR2 FQNEAQ (reference sequence). The CDR3 sequence is 14 residues long. The CDR3 loop is CASSWGRLNTEAFF.

The chain recombines TRBV5-1 with TRBJ2-1; TCRdb's D call, TRBD1, is unchecked because there is no DNA. The germline V gene encodes CDR1 SGHRS and CDR2 YFSETQ. CDR3 length equals 15 residues. CDR3 sequence reads: CASSWVTGAMGEQFF.

The chain has TRBV25-1 and TRBJ2-1; TCRdb's assignment of TRBD1 cannot be checked, as there is no DNA. CDR1 is MGHDK, CDR2 SYGVNS, per germline. The CDR3 runs 15 residues. The CDR3 spells CASSPQTGLEDEQFF.

The chain is built from TRBV20-1 and TRBJ2-7; as DNA is missing, the TRBD2 call by TCRdb cannot be tested. CDR3 length: 14 amino acids. From germline, CDR1 is DFQATT and CDR2 SNEGSKA (reference sequence). CDR3 loop: CSANTPSPRLEQYF.

CDR3 region: CASRSGNTGELFF. J is TRBJ2-2 and V is TRBV7-9. The CDR3 contains 13 residues. Germline assignment: CDR1 SEHNR and CDR2 FQNEAQ (reference sequence).

CDR3 sequence: CASSFPPSGRAADTQYF. J is TRBJ2-3 and V is TRBV7-9; TCRdb's D call, TRBD2, is unchecked because there is no DNA. The CDR3 has 17 amino acids. The V gene's germline CDR1 is SEHNR and CDR2 FQNEAQ (reference sequence). Full variable domain (outside the CDR3, taken from reference TRBV7-9 and TRBJ2-3): DTGVSQNPRHKITKRGQNVTFRCDPISEHNRLYWYRQTLGQGPEFLTYFQNEAQLEKSRLLSDRFSAERPKGSFSTLEIQRTEQGDSAMYLCASSFPPSGRAADTQYFGPGTRLTVL.

The J gene is TRBJ1-1, the V gene TRBV6-5. This CDR3 has 15 amino acids. CDR1 and CDR2 from the germline V gene are MNHEY and SVGAGI. The CDR3 sequence: CASSKKGFRDTEAFF.

The rearrangement joins TRBV19 to TRBJ2-2; TCRdb lists TRBD2, though no DNA is available to test this call. This CDR3 is built from 16 residues. Germline assignment: CDR1 LNHDA and CDR2 SQIVND (reference sequence). The CDR3 is CASSVGLVINTGELFF.

V and J are TRBV5-1 and TRBJ2-1; TCRdb's D call, TRBD2, is unchecked because there is no DNA. The CDR3 loop spans 18 amino acids. The germline V gene has CDR1 SGHRS and CDR2 YFSETQ. The CDR3 is CASSFPPTGTETYNEQFF.

This chain uses TRBV14 with TRBJ2-3. Looked up from germline, CDR1 is SGHDN and CDR2 is FVKESK. The CDR3 loop spans 14 amino acids. This CDR3 is CASSQTGPTDTQYF.

The chain recombines TRBV27 with TRBJ2-3; with no DNA, the TCRdb D assignment of TRBD1 cannot be verified. The CDR3 length is 16 residues. CDR1 MNHEY and CDR2 SMNVEV come from the germline V gene (reference sequence). CDR3 in amino acids: CASSPTGTGWRDTQYF.

J is TRBJ2-6 and V is TRBV6-7; TCRdb names TRBD2, which stays unverified in the absence of DNA. TRBV6-7 has ORF status, its function being uncertain. This CDR3 is built from 17 residues. The CDR3 spells CASSYPSGRYGANVLTF.

The chain links TRBV11-3 to TRBJ2-1; TCRdb names TRBD2, which stays unverified in the absence of DNA. The CDR3 covers 16 residues. Germline CDR1 reads SGHNT; CDR2 reads YENEEA. CDR3 sequence: CASSDTLADRYNEQFF.

V usage is TRBV29-1 and J usage is TRBJ2-7. Germline-derived CDR1 and CDR2 are SQVTM and ANQGSEA. The CDR3 is 15 amino acids. The CDR3 loop reads CSVEKLERNSYEQYF.

The chain couples TRBV19 to TRBJ2-1; absent DNA, TCRdb's TRBD1 call cannot be checked. Per the germline V gene, CDR1 is LNHDA and CDR2 is SQIVND (reference sequence). The CDR3 length is 17 residues. CDR3 residues: CASSGDVGRSSYNEQFF.

The chain has TRBV5-4 and TRBJ2-3; TCRdb lists TRBD2, though no DNA is available to test this call. The CDR3 runs to 15 residues. The germline CDR1 and CDR2 sequences are SGHNT and YYREEE (reference sequence). CDR3 protein: CASSLEAGELDTQYF.

This sequence joins TRBV12-3 or TRBV12-4 and TRBJ1-1; there is no DNA to check the TCRdb D call of TRBD1. This CDR3 region has 15 residues. CDR3 protein: CASSLALSGSRGAFF.

This sequence joins TRBV29-1 and TRBJ2-7; as DNA is missing, the TRBD1 call by TCRdb cannot be tested. This CDR3 is 14 amino acids long. CDR1 SQVTM and CDR2 ANQGSEA come from the germline V gene. The CDR3 protein is CSVEKAGTVYEQYF.

The V and J genes are TRBV6-5 and TRBJ2-5; TCRdb picks TRBD1, but there is no DNA to check that call. Germline V gene data show CDR1 as MNHEY and CDR2 as SVGAGI. This CDR3 is 13 amino acids long. The CDR3 protein is CASSFPGQETQYF.

This chain links TRBV7-9 with TRBJ2-7; TCRdb returns TRBD2, unconfirmable since there is no DNA. The CDR3 is 20 amino acids. Per the germline V gene, CDR1 is SEHNR and CDR2 is FQNEAQ (reference sequence). The CDR3 reads CASSPQRTSPDHLPYYEQYF.